The rows below give T cell receptor beta chains drawn from one sample of a study of blood T cells in healthy people across ages. TCRdb independently ran MiXCR on the 5' RACE reads; one entry per CDR3 protein. Among around 1.7 million distinct CDR3 sequences, 28% were seen once, and the ten largest hold 7.7%. The sequenced material came from blood. Receptors were obtained from a woman under 40 in good health. CDR3s leave out the opening cysteine and the closing phenylalanine or tryptophan. The D gene is left open where the match is weak.

d_gene	v_gene	CDR3aa
TRBD2	TRBV6-1	ASSAGTSGSPYEQY
TRBD1	TRBV7-2	ASSARQGNSYGYT
NA	TRBV7-6	ASSLVSGGPGNEQF
TRBD1	TRBV20-1	SADRGLGYGYT
NA	TRBV20-1	SARISGNQETQY
NA	TRBV29-1	SVSGGGRANQETQY
NA	TRBV15	ATSREGRVNYGYT
TRBD2	TRBV2	ASRGLARNGELF
NA	TRBV27	AIHTAKGVREETQY
NA	TRBV10-3	AISDLVGQY
TRBD1	TRBV20-1	SAIPHDRGYDGYT
NA	TRBV14	ASSQVRGEQYFGH
TRBD1	TRBV30	AWRTGSTYEQY
TRBD1	TRBV28	ASRPNSGTGGAEEQY